The T cell receptor (beta chain) described here comes from a study of cytomegalovirus exposure and HLA in healthy donors. As for the study in general: A prior study identified just under 120 million unique TCR beta sequences from 180 million or so T cells. Study results and caveats: A later analysis linked a missense DCLRE1C variant to TCR beta V- and J-gene trimming. Later on, an analysis tied 15,000 to 20,000 TCR beta sequences to HLA alleles at 0.05 false discovery rate.

In the case of this clone: The antigen is not known. A junction boundary mismatches the germline segment, possibly from a read error.

Both 60 Vbeta primers and 13 Jbeta primers went into the PCR. Generated by immunoSEQ multiplex PCR, the TCRdb table keeps only in-frame clones and is missing some. The data show around 140,000 clones, with 76% seen just once and 1.8% held by the top ten. The CDR3 loop spans 16 amino acids. CDR1 is SEHNR and CDR2 is FQNEAQ in the germline V gene (reference sequence). This chain links TRBV7-9 with TRBJ2-2; D might be TRBD1 (5 bases). The sequenced material came from PBMCs. The TCR comes from a man aged 35-49 years in good health and CMV-seronegative. CDR3 coding DNA: TGTTCCAGCAGCTTAATTCTGGGGCCGAACACCGGGGAGCTGTTTTTT. Protein product: CSSSLILGPNTGELFF.